This TCR beta chain was sequenced for a study of T cells in Graves' hyperthyroidism and ophthalmopathy. Regarding the study as a whole: Blood held most thyroid clonotypes expanded above 0.001 frequency.

TCR beta CDR3 sequences were amplified from RNA transcripts. The HTBI primer set was used in a first-round RT-PCR of the TCR CDR3. TCRdb re-derived calls from the multiplex PCR reads in MiXCR, one entry per CDR3 protein. The sample lists hundreds of thousands of distinct CDR3 sequences, under 30% occurring once. Trimming took off 3 bases at V and 1 base at J, with 12 bases between the two ends. CDR3 length equals 15 residues. Lactation, pregnancy, other autoimmune disease or uncontrolled infection led to exclusion of patients. Diagnostic decisions used clinical symptoms, serum thyroxine and TRAb, thyroid ultrasound and orbital computed tomography. Note on this clonotype: Its target is not known.

The chain carries TRBV12-3 or TRBV12-4 and TRBJ1-2, with unresolved D. The specimen was blood. The source of this sequence is a man aged 35 to 55 with Graves' hyperthyroidism that later progressed to Graves' ophthalmopathy. The CDR3 protein is CASSFRDYFNYGYTF. CDR3 nucleotides: TGTGCCAGCAGTTTCCGAGACTATTTTAACTATGGCTACACCTTC.